The clone carrying this T cell receptor beta chain was seen a handful of times. The antigen remains undetermined. Healthy bone marrow donors made up the cohort. This PCR relied on a set of 60 Vbeta primers and 13 Jbeta primers. The repertoire was sequenced with immunoSEQ multiplex PCR; TCRdb's copy has only in-frame clones and lacks some. The profile shows approximately 100,000 clones, 50% to 65% of them singletons. Deletions cut 6 bases from V and 2 bases from J, with 10 bases between. This CDR3 spans 13 amino acids. Germline V gives CDR1 WSHSY, CDR2 SAAADI. These data belong to a study of cytomegalovirus exposure and HLA in healthy donors. The study's findings and limits: In a later analysis, TCR beta V- and J-gene trimming was associated with a missense DCLRE1C variant. Among the CMV-associated chains, three were confirmed in vitro as specific for CMV antigens. Analyzed later, association rates of TCRs varied across HLA loci, with DRB1 most and HLA-C fewest.

V gene TRBV10-2 combines with J gene TRBJ1-1; D uncertain. The clonotype comes from a man aged 25-40 years in good health and CMV-seropositive. Sequences were obtained from PBMCs. In nucleotides, the CDR3 is TGCGCCAGCAGGTTACAGTCCAACACTGAAGCTTTCTTT. As protein: CASRLQSNTEAFF.